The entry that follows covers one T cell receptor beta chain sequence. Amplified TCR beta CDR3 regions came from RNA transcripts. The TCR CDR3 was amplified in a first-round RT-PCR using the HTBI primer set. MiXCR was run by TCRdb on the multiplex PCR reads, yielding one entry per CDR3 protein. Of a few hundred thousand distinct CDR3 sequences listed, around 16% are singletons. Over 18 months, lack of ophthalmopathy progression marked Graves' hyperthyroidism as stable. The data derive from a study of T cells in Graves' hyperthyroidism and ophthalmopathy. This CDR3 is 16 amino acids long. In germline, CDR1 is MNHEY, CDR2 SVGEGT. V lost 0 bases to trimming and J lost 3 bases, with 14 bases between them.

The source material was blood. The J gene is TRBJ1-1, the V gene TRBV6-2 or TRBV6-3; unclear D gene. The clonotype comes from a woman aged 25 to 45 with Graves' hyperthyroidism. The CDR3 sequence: CASSYSSGVRDTEAFF. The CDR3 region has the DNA TGTGCCAGCAGTTACTCGAGCGGGGTTAGGGACACTGAAGCTTTCTTT.